The sequence of this T cell receptor (beta chain) was determined in a study of PD-L1 blockade in urothelial cancer. About the study: Blood was evaluated 3 weeks (second dose) and 6 weeks after therapy began.

Assay used: immunoSEQ multiplex PCR; TCRdb lists only in-frame clones, some missing. The sample comprises just over 20,000 clones, roughly 90% of which are singletons, and 15% to 20% rests with the top ten. The CDR3 covers 13 residues. The germline V and J ends were trimmed by 2 bases and 1 base, with 5 bases remaining between them. Germline-derived CDR1 and CDR2 are MNHEY and SVGAGI. The rearrangement uses TRBV6-5 and TRBJ1-1, with D uncertain. The receptor was isolated from a woman in her sixties or seventies with urothelial cancer. Specimen: PBMCs, collected around atezolizumab (anti-PD-L1) treatment. The CDR3 spells CASSYAGNTEAFF. The DNA of the CDR3 is TGTGCCAGCAGTTACGCGGGGAACACTGAAGCTTTCTTT.